This T cell receptor beta chain was obtained from a study of Graves' ophthalmopathy and Graves' hyperthyroidism. This clonotype was observed a few times. As yet, its antigen is unknown. Whole-study results and caveats: Stable hyperthyroidism and ophthalmopathy were told apart by a 13-signature model, which achieved approximately 87% sensitivity and almost 82% specificity. Most thyroid clonotypes expanded beyond 0.001 frequency were also found in blood.

Amplification targeted the TCR beta CDR3 regions, with RNA transcripts as the source material. Following a first-round RT-PCR that used HTBI primers, a second-round multiplex PCR was carried out. TCRdb re-called the multiplex PCR reads through MiXCR, storing one row per CDR3 protein. The profile shows under 800,000 distinct CDR3 sequences, about 20% of them singletons. The CDR3 runs 16 residues. V was shortened by 9 bases and J by 0 bases, with 20 bases between the two germline ends. The germline gives CDR1 LNHDA, CDR2 SQIVND (reference sequence). Aged 18 to 65, the patients with hyperthyroidism had under 2 months' duration and were newly diagnosed. Pregnant or lactating patients and those with other autoimmune diseases or uncontrolled infections were excluded.

This sequence originates from a woman between 18 and 30 years old with stable Graves' hyperthyroidism. Some clones in this sample may be carry-over from other donors' samples. The chain links TRBV19 to TRBJ1-2, with D possibly being TRBD1 (6 bases). Sequenced material: peripheral blood. CDR3 sequence: CASKETGTIANYGYTF. In DNA form, the CDR3 reads TGTGCCAGCAAAGAGACCGGGACAATAGCTAACTATGGCTACACCTTC.